This is a list of T cell receptor beta chains from one sample in a study of cytomegalovirus exposure and HLA in healthy donors. Method: immunoSEQ multiplex PCR; TCRdb's copy keeps in-frame clones and lacks some. This table holds roughly 150,000 clones, around 80% found once. Sequencing used PBMCs. These receptors all come from a woman in her forties in good health and CMV-seronegative. CDR3s leave out the opening cysteine and the closing phenylalanine or tryptophan. Each record gives: J gene, V gene, CDR3 protein.

J gene: TRBJ2-5; V gene: TRBV28; CDR3 protein: ASSFRGGVQY
J gene: TRBJ1-3; V gene: TRBV27; CDR3 protein: ASSLSRANTIY
J gene: TRBJ2-5; V gene: TRBV7-8; CDR3 protein: ASSSGQGGSGTQY
J gene: TRBJ2-1; V gene: TRBV19; CDR3 protein: ASSIRGQGSYNEQF
J gene: TRBJ2-5; V gene: TRBV28; CDR3 protein: ASMSEETQY
J gene: TRBJ1-4; V gene: TRBV7-6; CDR3 protein: ASSRQGGTNEKLF
J gene: TRBJ2-1; V gene: TRBV4-1; CDR3 protein: ASSQGPRSGYLYNEQF
J gene: TRBJ2-7; V gene: TRBV4-1; CDR3 protein: ASSQTTGGVYEQY
J gene: TRBJ2-7; V gene: TRBV27; CDR3 protein: ASALAGVYEQY
J gene: TRBJ1-2; V gene: TRBV27; CDR3 protein: ASSLSGAVPYT
J gene: TRBJ2-7; V gene: TRBV29-1; CDR3 protein: SVEGQGTYEQY
J gene: TRBJ1-5; V gene: TRBV28; CDR3 protein: ASSPLAGGQPQH
J gene: TRBJ1-1; V gene: TRBV11-1; CDR3 protein: ASTPPTGLNTEAF
J gene: TRBJ1-1; V gene: TRBV6-5; CDR3 protein: ASSGQGAGDTEAF
J gene: TRBJ1-3; V gene: TRBV30; CDR3 protein: AWSVRGSGNTIY
J gene: TRBJ2-5; V gene: TRBV6-1; CDR3 protein: ASSEARNRGETQY
J gene: TRBJ1-5; V gene: TRBV5-6; CDR3 protein: ASHSGTGGAQPQH
J gene: TRBJ2-1; V gene: TRBV29-1; CDR3 protein: SVTGQQYNEQF
J gene: TRBJ2-2; V gene: TRBV21-1; CDR3 protein: ASSIATGAYRLF
J gene: TRBJ2-1; V gene: TRBV9; CDR3 protein: ASSRSGGLEPDEQF
J gene: TRBJ1-3; V gene: TRBV9; CDR3 protein: ASSVERGFNSGNTIY
J gene: TRBJ2-7; V gene: TRBV5-4; CDR3 protein: ASSREGGLGYEQY
J gene: TRBJ2-1; V gene: TRBV7-3; CDR3 protein: ASSFEAGGYNEQF
J gene: TRBJ1-4; V gene: TRBV7-2; CDR3 protein: ASSLTYGEKLF
J gene: TRBJ2-7; V gene: TRBV7-9; CDR3 protein: ASSSPGLHEQY
J gene: TRBJ1-1; V gene: TRBV28; CDR3 protein: ASLREGTEAF
J gene: TRBJ2-7; V gene: TRBV11-3; CDR3 protein: ASSLSRSSYEQY
J gene: NA; V gene: TRBV11-3; CDR3 protein: ASREQGFIEASCHEQY
J gene: TRBJ2-5; V gene: TRBV25-1; CDR3 protein: ASSELRGDWETQY
J gene: TRBJ2-1; V gene: TRBV13; CDR3 protein: ASSPRDRTYNEQF
J gene: TRBJ2-5; V gene: TRBV7-2; CDR3 protein: ASSPRGGPGTQY
J gene: TRBJ2-2; V gene: TRBV5-1; CDR3 protein: ASTVIPGLAGAGELF
J gene: TRBJ2-1; V gene: TRBV19; CDR3 protein: ASSKASASSYNEQF
J gene: TRBJ1-5; V gene: TRBV19; CDR3 protein: ASTPTGLGNQPQH
J gene: TRBJ2-2; V gene: TRBV9; CDR3 protein: ASSVGGLAGGKGSTGELF
J gene: TRBJ2-6; V gene: TRBV11-3; CDR3 protein: ASSYRGPGANVLT
J gene: TRBJ2-5; V gene: TRBV18; CDR3 protein: ASSPPEREAETQY
J gene: TRBJ2-5; V gene: TRBV19; CDR3 protein: ASSIAGVYGEQY
J gene: TRBJ1-4; V gene: TRBV27; CDR3 protein: ASSEQGAVKLF
J gene: TRBJ2-6; V gene: TRBV4-2; CDR3 protein: ASSQDAGSGANVLA
J gene: TRBJ1-2; V gene: TRBV29-1; CDR3 protein: SGEDILYGYT
J gene: TRBJ1-6; V gene: TRBV30; CDR3 protein: AWSAKLTGRNSPLH
J gene: TRBJ2-5; V gene: TRBV7-9; CDR3 protein: ASSGRQGVETQY
J gene: TRBJ1-5; V gene: TRBV19; CDR3 protein: ASSVGQLDQPQH